The entry below gives a single TCR beta chain sequence along with its context. The antigen it binds to is not known. The record has no base qualities; no much larger clone is one base away. This sample stems from a study of T and B cells in COVID-19 patients (dated by TCRdb to between 2020 and 2021). The study in broad terms: Using TRB and IGH repertoire sequencing of peripheral blood, the study characterized adaptive immunity in COVID-19 patients who had active infection or had recovered. A recovered cohort was made up of 19 patients contributing 20 samples, mostly after mild to moderate COVID-19 managed as outpatients. Median age was about 32 years in the recovered cohort versus around 62 years in the active-infection cohort. Critical illness requiring mechanical ventilation or ECMO was present in about 55% of the roughly 20 patients in the active-infection cohort. Comorbidities linked to unfavorable COVID-19 outcome were present in about 90% of the roughly 20 patients in the active-infection cohort. The TCR and BCR sequence repository comprised approximately 39 patients and 60 to 75 time points, with over 8 million TCR sequences analysed. Two patients were included in both the recovered and active cohorts because samples were available from active disease and after recovery. For the repertoire analyses, the comparison was an age-matched reference group of under 45 healthy donors who were negative for COVID-19 antibodies. Up to roughly 10 follow-up blood samples were collected per patient, with some samples spanning different disease stages in the same individual. Broad study findings and their caveats: The recovered cohort had 2,000 to 3,000 exclusive TCR clusters, including 25 to 35 low-pGen clusters. It was stated that prospective validation of the reported TCR clusters was required before the clusters could be put to clinical use. Few blood samples were available from mildly ill patients while symptoms were present or from severe cases at early time points. Specific T cell subsets (CD4+/Treg/CD8+) and sorted SARS-CoV-2-responsive or tetramer+ T cells had not yet been sequenced, with those experiments still ongoing. The cohort was considered too small to assess HLA contributions to COVID-19 susceptibility or severity. TRBV/TRBJ gene usage was reported as strongly skewed in patients with COVID-19. TRB repertoires were found to be highly clonal in active COVID-19, whereas diversity and richness at recovery were found to rise above healthy donor levels.

The data were produced on an Illumina MiSeq. Multiplex PCR with BIOMED2 TRB-A/B primer pools was used to amplify the TRB rearrangements. Illumina-compatible adapters and 7-nucleotide sample barcodes were attached to the amplicons in two consecutive PCRs. All library PCRs used Phusion HS II polymerase. The amplicons were purified from gel with the NucleoSpin Gel and PCR Clean-up kit, measured on Qubit, and then pooled at about 3.7 nM. Before Illumina next-generation sequencing, the quality of the amplicon pool was assessed on an Agilent 2100 Bioanalyzer. The authors processed their data as follows. Annotation of TRB rearrangements was performed with MiXCR 3.0.8 using the default MiXCR reference library. Sequences with fewer than 2 reads and non-productive reads were filtered out, and every unique CDR3 nucleotide sequence was treated as a single clone. R 3.5.1 was used to calculate clonality, diversity, richness and V-J gene usage. TCR clustering by CDR3 similarity used GLIPH2, with generation probabilities calculated by OLGA. Only GLIPH2 clusters with at least four unique TCR clonotypes present in at least three individuals were retained. The public reads were reanalyzed by TCRdb: fastp trimming at Q25, MiXCR alignment, in-frame beta chains only. Rows with a matching CDR3 protein are joined into one entry that keeps the most common DNA and genes. Here the V and J calls rest on TCRdb's processing, not on the authors' analysis. The sample contains tens of thousands of distinct CDR3 sequences, about 33% of them found a single time. The leading ten clones occupy 1.7% of the sample.

TRB repertoires were amplified from approximately 250-500 ng of genomic DNA extracted from blood. From the cysteine through the phenylalanine, the CDR3 covers 15 amino acids. Left in the record is the CDR3 DNA by itself, 45 bases read in frame from the first base. V has 3 bases trimmed and J has 5 bases trimmed; junction bases matching no gene number 8. Sequences MNHEY (CDR1) and SVGAGI (CDR2) are obtained from the germline V gene. The rearranged segments are TRBV6-5 and TRBJ2-7; TRBD1 aligns with 9 central bases. The sequence derives from a human donor who had recovered from COVID-19. The sample was blood. The nucleotide sequence is TGTGCCAGCAGTTATCAAGGGACAGGGAACAACGAGCAGTACTTC. Translated, it reads CASSYQGTGNNEQYF.